The 2 T cell receptor beta chains below come from one sample, sequenced in a study of OX40 agonist ivuxolimab in advanced cancers. Using immunoSEQ multiplex PCR, the repertoire was profiled, and TCRdb retains in-frame clones only, with some absent. The sample lists 52,000 or so clones; about 94% were seen once. Source: CD4+ or CD8+ T cells sorted from blood, taken in a trial of the OX40 agonist ivuxolimab. The receptors shown here come from an adult with an advanced solid tumor such as melanoma, head and neck, liver or kidney cancer.

The CDR3, as DNA: TGTGCCAGCAGTGAAGGGTGGAACGTGCAGTTCTTC. Protein product: CASSEGWNVQFF. The chain links TRBV25-1 to TRBJ2-1; D not certain. The germline CDR1 and CDR2 sequences are MGHDK and SYGVNS. Trimming shortened V by 2 bases and J by 12 bases, and 11 bases separated the two germline ends. The CDR3 contains 12 residues.

V gene TRBV4-3 combines with J gene TRBJ2-1; D remains unclear. The length of the CDR3 is 19 residues. Germline assignment: CDR1 LGHNA and CDR2 YSLEER. V shed 0 bases and J shed 4 bases, with 22 bases lying between them. The CDR3, as DNA: TGCGCCAGCAGCCAAGATGGAAGGCTAGTTCAATGGGCGTACAATGAGCAGTTCTTC. This codes for CASSQDGRLVQWAYNEQFF.